This TCR beta chain stems from a study of control samples from healthy donors and cancer patients. The CDR3 consists of 13 residues. Trimming removed 2 bases from V and 4 bases from J, with 9 bases in between. CDR1 MNHEY and CDR2 SMNVEV come from the germline V gene (reference sequence). This clone turned up a few times. The identical CDR3 is also encoded by other nucleotide sequences in the sample. Sequenced by immunoSEQ multiplex PCR; TCRdb stores in-frame clones only, minus some. This sample has about 150,000 clones, with about 94% found just once. Sequenced sample: blood. J is TRBJ2-7 and V is TRBV27; D unresolved. This TCR came from a man aged 35 to 55 in good health. As DNA, the CDR3 is TGTGCCAGCAGTTTAGGCCAGAGATACGAGCAGTACTTC. This sequence encodes CASSLGQRYEQYF.